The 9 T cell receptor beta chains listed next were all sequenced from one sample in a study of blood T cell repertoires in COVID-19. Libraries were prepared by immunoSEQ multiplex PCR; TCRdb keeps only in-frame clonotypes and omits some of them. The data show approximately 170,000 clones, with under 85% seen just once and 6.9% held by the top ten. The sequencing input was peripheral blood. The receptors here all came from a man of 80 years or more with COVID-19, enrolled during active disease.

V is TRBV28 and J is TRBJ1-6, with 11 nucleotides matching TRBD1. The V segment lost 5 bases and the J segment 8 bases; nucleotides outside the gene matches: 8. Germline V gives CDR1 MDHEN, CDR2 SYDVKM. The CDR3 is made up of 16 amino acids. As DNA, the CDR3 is TGTGCCAGCAGTCCATGGACAGGGGGCTTTGATTCACCCCTCCACTTT. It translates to CASSPWTGGFDSPLHF.

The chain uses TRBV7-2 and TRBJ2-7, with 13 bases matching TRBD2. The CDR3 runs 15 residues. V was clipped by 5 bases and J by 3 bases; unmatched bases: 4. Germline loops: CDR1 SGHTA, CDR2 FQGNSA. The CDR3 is CASSQGLAGVYEQYF. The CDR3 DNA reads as TGTGCCAGCAGCCAAGGACTAGCGGGGGTCTACGAGCAGTACTTC.

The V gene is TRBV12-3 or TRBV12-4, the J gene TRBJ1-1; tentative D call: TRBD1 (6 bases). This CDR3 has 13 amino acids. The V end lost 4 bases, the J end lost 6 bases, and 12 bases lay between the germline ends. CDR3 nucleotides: TGTGCCAGCAGTTCAGGACAGTCCCCTGAAGCTTTCTTT. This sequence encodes CASSSGQSPEAFF.

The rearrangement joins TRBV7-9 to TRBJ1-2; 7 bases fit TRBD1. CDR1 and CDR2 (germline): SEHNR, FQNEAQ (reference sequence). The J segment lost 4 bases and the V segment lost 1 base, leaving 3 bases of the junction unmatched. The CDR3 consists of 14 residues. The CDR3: CASSLGGTAYGYTF. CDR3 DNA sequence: TGTGCCAGCAGCTTAGGAGGGACAGCCTATGGCTACACCTTC.

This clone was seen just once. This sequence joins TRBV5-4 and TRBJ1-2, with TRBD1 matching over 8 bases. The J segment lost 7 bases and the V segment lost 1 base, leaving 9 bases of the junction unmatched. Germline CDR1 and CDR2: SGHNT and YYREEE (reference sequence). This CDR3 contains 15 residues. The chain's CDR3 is CASSLIREDRAGYTF. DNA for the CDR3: TGTGCCAGCAGCTTGATTCGCGAGGACAGGGCTGGCTACACCTTC.

The CDR3 protein is CASSLPPGHLNTEAFF. In DNA, the CDR3 is TGTGCCAGCAGTCTTCCGCCGGGACATCTGAACACTGAAGCTTTCTTT. The chain carries TRBV5-8 and TRBJ1-1, with a weak D call TRBD1 (6 bases). V gave up 5 bases and J gave up 0 bases, with 17 bases separating them. CDR1 is SGHTS, CDR2 YDEGEE, per germline. The CDR3 is 16 amino acids.

CDR3 in amino acids: CASTSIGVNYGYTF. The CDR3 nucleotides are TGTGCCAGCACTTCCATCGGGGTTAACTATGGCTACACCTTC. This rearrangement joins TRBV28 to TRBJ1-2, with D hard to call. The CDR3 has 14 residues. The V end lost 7 bases, the J end lost 1 base, and 13 bases lay between the germline ends. CDR1 MDHEN and CDR2 SYDVKM come from the germline V gene.

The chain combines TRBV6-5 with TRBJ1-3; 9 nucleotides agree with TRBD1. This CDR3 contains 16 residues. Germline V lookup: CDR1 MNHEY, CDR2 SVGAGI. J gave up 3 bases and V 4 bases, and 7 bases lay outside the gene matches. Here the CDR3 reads CASSWGQGTDGNTIYF. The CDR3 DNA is TGTGCCAGCAGTTGGGGACAGGGAACGGATGGAAACACCATATATTTT.

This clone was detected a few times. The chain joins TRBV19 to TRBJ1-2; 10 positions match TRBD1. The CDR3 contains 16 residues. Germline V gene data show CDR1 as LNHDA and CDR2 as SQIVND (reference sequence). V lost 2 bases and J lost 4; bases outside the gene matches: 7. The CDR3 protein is CASSISGGTGAYGYTF. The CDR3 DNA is TGTGCCAGTAGTATAAGTGGGGGGACAGGGGCCTATGGCTACACCTTC.